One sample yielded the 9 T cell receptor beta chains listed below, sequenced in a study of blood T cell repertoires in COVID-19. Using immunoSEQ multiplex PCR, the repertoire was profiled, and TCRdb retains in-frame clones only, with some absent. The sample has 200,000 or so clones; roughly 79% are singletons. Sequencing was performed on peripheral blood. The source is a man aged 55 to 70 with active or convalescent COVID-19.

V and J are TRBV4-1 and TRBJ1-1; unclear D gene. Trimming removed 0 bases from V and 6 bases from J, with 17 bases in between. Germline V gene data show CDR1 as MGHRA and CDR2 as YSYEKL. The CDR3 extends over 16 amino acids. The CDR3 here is CASSQDPLGSRAEAFF. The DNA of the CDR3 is TGCGCCAGCAGCCAAGACCCCCTAGGGAGTAGGGCTGAAGCTTTCTTT.

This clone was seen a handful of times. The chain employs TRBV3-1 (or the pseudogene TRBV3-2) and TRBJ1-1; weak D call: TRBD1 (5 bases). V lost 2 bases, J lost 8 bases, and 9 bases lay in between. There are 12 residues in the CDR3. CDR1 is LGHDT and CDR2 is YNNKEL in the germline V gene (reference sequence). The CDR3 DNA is TGTGCCAGCAGCCAACCAAAGGGGGAAGCTTTCTTT. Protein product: CASSQPKGEAFF.

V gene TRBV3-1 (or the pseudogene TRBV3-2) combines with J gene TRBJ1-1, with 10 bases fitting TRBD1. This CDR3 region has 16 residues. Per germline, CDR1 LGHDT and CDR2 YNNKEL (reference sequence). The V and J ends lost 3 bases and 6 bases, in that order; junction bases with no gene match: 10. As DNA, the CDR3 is TGTGCCAGCAGCCAGGGGGCGGGGACAGGGGCCCCTGAAGCTTTCTTT. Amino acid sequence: CASSQGAGTGAPEAFF.

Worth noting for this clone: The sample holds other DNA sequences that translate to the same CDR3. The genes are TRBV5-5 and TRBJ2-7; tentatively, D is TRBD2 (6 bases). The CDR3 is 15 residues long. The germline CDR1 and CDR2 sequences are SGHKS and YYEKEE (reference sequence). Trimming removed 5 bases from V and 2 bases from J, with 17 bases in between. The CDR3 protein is CASSLGSGVTYEQYF. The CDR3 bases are TGTGCCAGCAGTCTAGGGTCGGGGGTTACCTACGAGCAGTACTTC.

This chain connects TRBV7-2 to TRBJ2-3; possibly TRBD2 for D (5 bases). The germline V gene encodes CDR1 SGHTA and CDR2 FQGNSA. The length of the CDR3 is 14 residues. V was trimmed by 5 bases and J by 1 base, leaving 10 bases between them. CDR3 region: CASSPGWRTDTQYF. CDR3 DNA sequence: TGTGCCAGCAGCCCGGGATGGCGCACAGATACGCAGTATTTT.

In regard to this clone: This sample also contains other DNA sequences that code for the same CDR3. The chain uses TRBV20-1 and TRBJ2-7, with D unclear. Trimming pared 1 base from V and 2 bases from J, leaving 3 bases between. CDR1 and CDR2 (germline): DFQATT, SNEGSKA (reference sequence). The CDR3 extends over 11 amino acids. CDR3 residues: CSARATYEQYF. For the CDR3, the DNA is TGCAGTGCTAGAGCCACCTACGAGCAGTACTTC.

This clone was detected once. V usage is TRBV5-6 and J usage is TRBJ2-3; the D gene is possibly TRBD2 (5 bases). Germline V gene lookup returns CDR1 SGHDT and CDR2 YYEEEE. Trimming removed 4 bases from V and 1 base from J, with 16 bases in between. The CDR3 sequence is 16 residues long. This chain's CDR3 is CASSPREYAGTDTQYF. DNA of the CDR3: TGTGCCAGCAGCCCGAGGGAGTACGCCGGCACAGATACGCAGTATTTT.

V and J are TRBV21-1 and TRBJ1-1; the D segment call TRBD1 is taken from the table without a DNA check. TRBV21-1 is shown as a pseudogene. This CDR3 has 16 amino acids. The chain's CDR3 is CASSKELWGLNTEAFF. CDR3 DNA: TGTGCCAGCAGCAAAGAACTTTGGGGCCTGAACACTGAAGCTTTCTTT.

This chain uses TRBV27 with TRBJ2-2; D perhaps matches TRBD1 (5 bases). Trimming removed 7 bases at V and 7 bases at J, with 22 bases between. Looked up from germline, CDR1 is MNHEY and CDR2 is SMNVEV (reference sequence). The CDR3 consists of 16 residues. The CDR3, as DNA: TGTGCCAGCATTCCGATTGACAGAGTTATAGGCGGGGAGCTGTTTTTT. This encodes CASIPIDRVIGGELFF.